The clone carrying this T cell receptor (beta chain) was counted only a few times. Its antigen is currently unknown. Unique molecular identifiers were used to barcode this TCRbeta library. One entry per CDR3 protein, called by TCRdb with MiXCR from the PCR reads. The sample consists of 500,000 to 600,000 distinct CDR3 sequences, more than 20% of them appearing once. This entry comes from a study of T-cell reconstitution after alpha-beta-depleted transplantation in children. General study results and limits: It was surviving recipient T cells and thymic progenitors that gave some patients high TCRbeta diversity at day 60. It was newly produced T cells that mostly accounted for T-cell counts and diversity one year after transplant. It was reported that alpha-beta T cells came from several hundred expanded graft clones (about two months after transplant).

Trimming removed 5 bases at V and 2 bases at J, with 14 bases between. The CDR3 spans 15 residues. The V call is TRBV12-3 or TRBV12-4, the J call TRBJ2-3; D is possibly TRBD1 (6 bases). Sequencing was performed on PBMCs, taken before TCRalphabeta/CD19-depleted stem cell transplant. The TCR comes from a boy less than two years old with Wiskott-Aldrich syndrome, due to receive a stem cell transplant. The DNA of the CDR3 is TGTGCCAGCAGTCCGAACAGGGTTCCCACAGATACGCAGTATTTT. Protein product: CASSPNRVPTDTQYF.